Each of the 14 T cell receptor beta chains below was sequenced from the same sample in a study of blood T cell repertoires in COVID-19. The assay was immunoSEQ multiplex PCR, and TCRdb's table has in-frame clones only and misses some. The sample has roughly 90,000 clones; around 85% are singletons. The sample comprised peripheral blood. Receptors were obtained from a woman of 80 years or more with active or convalescent COVID-19.

The gene calls are TRBV24-1 and TRBJ2-5; 9 nucleotides line up with TRBD1. This CDR3 region has 15 residues. V was clipped by 7 bases and J by 4 bases; unmatched bases: 9. Germline values: CDR1 KGHDR, CDR2 SFDVKD. The CDR3 DNA reads TGTGCCACCAGCTTAACTGCGGACAGGGGAGAGACCCAGTACTTC. Its protein is CATSLTADRGETQYF.

This clone was seen just once. V gene TRBV19 combines with J gene TRBJ1-1, with TRBD1 matching 7 bases. The V gene's germline CDR1 is LNHDA and CDR2 SQIVND (reference sequence). This CDR3 region has 15 residues. Losses at the gene ends were 4 bases for V and 3 bases for J; bases not matched to a gene: 8. CDR3 DNA sequence: TGTGCCAGTAGTACCCAGGGGGTTGGAGACACTGAAGCTTTCTTT. Residues: CASSTQGVGDTEAFF.

V and J are TRBV13 and TRBJ1-2; D possibly corresponds to TRBD1 (5 bases). Trimming took 7 bases from V and 4 from J, leaving 19 bases between them. The CDR3 is made up of 15 amino acids. CDR1 PRHDT and CDR2 FYEKMQ come from the germline V gene (reference sequence). CDR3 nucleotide sequence: TGTGCCAGCACCTCCCGGGACTCGGAGTTCTATGGCTACACCTTC. It yields the protein CASTSRDSEFYGYTF.

This clone was found once. The gene calls are TRBV5-1 and TRBJ1-2; 7 nucleotides agree with TRBD1. Germline V gives CDR1 SGHRS, CDR2 YFSETQ. This CDR3 comprises 14 residues. Losses at the gene ends were 7 bases for V and 8 bases for J; bases not matched to a gene: 14. CDR3 sequence (DNA): TGCGCCAGCCGAATATCACAGGGGATTCAAGGCTACACCTTC. It yields the protein CASRISQGIQGYTF.

This chain uses TRBV28 with TRBJ2-1; 10 bases line up with TRBD2. V gave up 5 bases and J gave up 8 bases; unmatched junction bases: 12. CDR3 length equals 16 residues. Germline CDR1 is MDHEN and CDR2 is SYDVKM. The CDR3, as DNA: TGTGCCAGCAGTACCCTTAGCGGGAGGAAGGTCGATGAGCAGTTCTTC. Residues: CASSTLSGRKVDEQFF.

The rearrangement joins TRBV10-3 to TRBJ2-7; 7 positions agree with TRBD2. Germline CDR1 ENHRY, CDR2 SYGVKD. V shed 9 bases and J 7 bases; nucleotides not matched to a gene: 12. The CDR3 has 13 residues. The CDR3 loop is CAIAAGRGGEQYF. CDR3 bases: TGTGCCATTGCAGCGGGGAGAGGAGGTGAGCAGTACTTC.

This clone was detected a few times. V gene TRBV6-5 combines with J gene TRBJ2-7; D is uncertain. Trimming removed 2 bases at V and 1 base at J, with 9 bases between. CDR3 length: 14 amino acids. CDR1 and CDR2 from the germline V gene are MNHEY and SVGAGI. The CDR3 protein is CASSYIAGSYEQYF. In DNA form, the CDR3 reads TGTGCCAGCAGTTACATCGCCGGGTCCTACGAGCAGTACTTC.

The J gene is TRBJ1-6, the V gene TRBV2, with 8 bases aligning to TRBD1. Trimming at V came to 5 bases and at J to 7 bases, leaving 4 bases not matched to a gene. CDR1 is SNHLY, CDR2 FYNNEI, per germline. The CDR3 spans 14 residues. CDR3 nucleotides: TGTGCCAGCAGTCTGGACAGGGCAAATTCACCCCTCCACTTT. Amino acids: CASSLDRANSPLHF.

The chain joins TRBV7-3 to TRBJ2-2; maybe TRBD1 (6 bases). The V gene's germline CDR1 is SGHTA and CDR2 FQGTGA. The CDR3 runs 14 residues. V lost 3 bases and J lost 7, with 12 bases in between. This CDR3 is CASSFSRGGGELFF. CDR3 in DNA: TGTGCCAGCAGCTTTAGCAGGGGCGGCGGGGAGCTGTTTTTT.

This clone occurred once. The genes are TRBV7-9 and TRBJ2-7; TRBD2 matches at 10 bases. V trimming: 2 bases; J trimming: 4 bases; junction bases outside the gene matches: 5. Germline CDR1 and CDR2: SEHNR and FQNEAQ (reference sequence). The CDR3 extends over 15 amino acids. CDR3 loop: CASSLSGTSVYEQYF. CDR3 DNA sequence: TGTGCCAGCAGCTTATCCGGGACTAGCGTGTACGAGCAGTACTTC.

The chain uses TRBV20-1 and TRBJ2-1; D is uncertain. The CDR3 has 13 residues. Trimming took 3 bases from V and 6 from J, leaving 12 bases between them. CDR1 and CDR2 (germline): DFQATT, SNEGSKA (reference sequence). CDR3 residues: CSASQSSGNEQFF. CDR3 DNA: TGCAGTGCTAGTCAGTCGTCTGGCAATGAGCAGTTCTTC.

The chain combines TRBV3-1 (or the pseudogene TRBV3-2) with TRBJ2-7; TRBD1 matches at 8 bases. CDR1 is LGHDT and CDR2 is YNNKEL in the germline V gene (reference sequence). CDR3 length equals 15 residues. With V trimmed by 1 base and J by 5 bases, 7 bases remained unmatched. The CDR3 spells CASSQARTGRNEQYF. The CDR3 DNA sequence: TGTGCCAGCAGCCAAGCGAGGACAGGGCGTAACGAGCAGTACTTC.

The chain links TRBV5-1 to TRBJ1-5; TRBD1 aligns across 8 bases. The CDR3 has 16 amino acids. CDR1 is SGHRS and CDR2 is YFSETQ in the germline V gene. V trimming: 1 base; J trimming: 3 bases; junction bases outside the gene matches: 6. CDR3 sequence (DNA): TGCGCCAGCAGCTTGAGCGGGACAGGTTACAATCAGCCCCAGCATTTT. Protein: CASSLSGTGYNQPQHF.

J is TRBJ2-7 and V is TRBV6-5, with D possibly being TRBD1 (6 bases). Germline lookup yields CDR1 MNHEY and CDR2 SVGAGI. Trimming left V 0 bases short and J 0 bases short, with 12 bases between. This CDR3 contains 16 residues. DNA of the CDR3: TGTGCCAGCAGTTACTCGAGCACAGGGAGCTCCTACGAGCAGTACTTC. This translates into CASSYSSTGSSYEQYF.